Following are 5 T cell receptor beta chains from one sample sequenced in a study of blood T cell repertoires in COVID-19. Profiled with immunoSEQ multiplex PCR; TCRdb holds only in-frame clones, not every one. The sample shows some 93,000 clones, about 76% of them seen only once. The sample was peripheral blood. These receptors originate from a human donor in a cohort sampled during active COVID-19.

The V gene is TRBV19, the J gene TRBJ2-1, with a tentative D call TRBD1 (6 bases). Trimming stripped 6 bases from V and 8 bases from J, with 11 bases between. The germline gives CDR1 LNHDA, CDR2 SQIVND (reference sequence). This CDR3 is built from 12 residues. CDR3 sequence reads: CASSPRTDEQFF. CDR3 bases: TGTGCCAGTAGCCCCCGGACAGATGAGCAGTTCTTC.

The CDR3 loop is CATSRGVGARRDEQYF. The DNA of the CDR3 is TGTGCCACCAGCAGAGGGGTTGGAGCGAGGCGGGACGAGCAGTACTTC. The chain links TRBV15 to TRBJ2-7, with D possibly TRBD2 on 5 matching bases. This CDR3 comprises 16 residues. Per the germline V gene, CDR1 is LNHNV and CDR2 is YYDKDF (reference sequence). The ends were cut back, 1 base at V and 5 bases at J, with 18 bases in the middle.

The chain recombines TRBV7-9 with TRBJ2-3; TRBD2 aligns across 8 bases. The CDR3 has 15 amino acids. With 6 bases clipped from V and 3 bases from J, the junction kept 8 bases outside the gene matches. CDR1 and CDR2 (germline): SEHNR, FQNEAQ (reference sequence). The CDR3 DNA sequence: TGTGCCAGCAGTTTGACTAGCGTCGATACAGATACGCAGTATTTT. Amino acid sequence: CASSLTSVDTDTQYF.

The chain uses TRBV5-1 and TRBJ2-3, with 7 bases identical to TRBD1. CDR3 length: 14 residues. Germline V gene lookup returns CDR1 SGHRS and CDR2 YFSETQ. The ends lost 4 bases at V and 2 bases at J; junction bases unmatched: 4. In DNA, the CDR3 is TGCGCCAGCAGCCTGACAGGGCACACAGATACGCAGTATTTT. Translated, it gives CASSLTGHTDTQYF.

CDR3 nucleotides: TGTGCCAGCAGTTCCAACCGACTAGCGGAAGAGACCCAGTACTTC. Protein: CASSSNRLAEETQYF. The rearrangement uses TRBV27 and TRBJ2-5, with 9 nucleotides matching TRBD2. The germline V gene has CDR1 MNHEY and CDR2 SMNVEV (reference sequence). This CDR3 is 15 amino acids long. V shed 4 bases and J 3 bases; nucleotides not matched to a gene: 6.